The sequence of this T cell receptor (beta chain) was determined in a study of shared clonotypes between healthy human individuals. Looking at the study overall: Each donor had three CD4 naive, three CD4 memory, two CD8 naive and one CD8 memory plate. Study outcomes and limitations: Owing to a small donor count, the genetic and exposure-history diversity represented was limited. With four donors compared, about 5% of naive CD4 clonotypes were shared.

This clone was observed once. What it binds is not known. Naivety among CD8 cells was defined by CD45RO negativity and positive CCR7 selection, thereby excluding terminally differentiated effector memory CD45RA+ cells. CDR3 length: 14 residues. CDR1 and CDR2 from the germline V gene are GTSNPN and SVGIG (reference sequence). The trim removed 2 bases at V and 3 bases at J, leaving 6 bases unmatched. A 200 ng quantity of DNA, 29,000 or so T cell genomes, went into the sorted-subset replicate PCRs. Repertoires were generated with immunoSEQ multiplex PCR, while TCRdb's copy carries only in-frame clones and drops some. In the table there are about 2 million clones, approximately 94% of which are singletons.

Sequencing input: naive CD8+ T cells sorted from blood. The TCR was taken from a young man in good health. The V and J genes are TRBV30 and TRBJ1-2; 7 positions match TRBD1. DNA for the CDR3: TGTGCCTGGAGTATAGGGGGCGCGGACTATGGCTACACCTTC. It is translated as CAWSIGGADYGYTF.